This TCR beta chain was found in a study of blood T cell repertoires in COVID-19. About the study: Spain, Italy and the United States supplied samples that represented acute and convalescent COVID-19.

Across 20 to 25 US areas, participants ranged in age from roughly 18 to 95 years. Which cohort a participant joined came from the clinical history participants gave. In the 2 weeks before study entry, exposed participants met a COVID-19 case, which was PCR-confirmed or clinician-diagnosed. This clone was counted a few times. Assay: immunoSEQ multiplex PCR; the TCRdb copy retains only in-frame clones and omits some. Here the sample spans 350,000 to 450,000 clones, approximately 90% being singletons. The germline gives CDR1 MNHNS, CDR2 SASEGT. V was pared by 2 bases and J by 10 bases, with 14 bases between. This CDR3 has 13 residues.

V gene TRBV6-1 combines with J gene TRBJ1-1; D may be TRBD1 (6 bases). Sequences were obtained from PBMCs or T cells enriched from blood (not recorded which). The receptor comes from a woman between 40 and 55 years old who had been exposed to COVID-19. This chain's CDR3 is CASSETGPRGAFF. The DNA of the CDR3 is TGTGCCAGCAGTGAAACAGGGCCTAGAGGAGCTTTCTTT.